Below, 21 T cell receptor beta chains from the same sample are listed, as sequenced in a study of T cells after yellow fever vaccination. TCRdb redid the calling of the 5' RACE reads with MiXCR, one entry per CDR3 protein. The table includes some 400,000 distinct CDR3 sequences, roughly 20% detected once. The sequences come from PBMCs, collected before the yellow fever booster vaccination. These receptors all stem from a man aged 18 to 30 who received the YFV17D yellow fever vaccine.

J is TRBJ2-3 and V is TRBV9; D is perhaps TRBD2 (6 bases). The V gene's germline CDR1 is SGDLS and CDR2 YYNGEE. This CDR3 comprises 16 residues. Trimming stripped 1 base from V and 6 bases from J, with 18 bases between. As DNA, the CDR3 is TGTGCCAGCAGCGTAAGCCTAGCGACTTTTGAGGATACGCAGTATTTT. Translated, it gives CASSVSLATFEDTQYF. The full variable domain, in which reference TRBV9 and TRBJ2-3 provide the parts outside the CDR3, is DSGVTQTPKHLITATGQRVTLRCSPRSGDLSVYWYQQSLDQGLQFLIQYYNGEERAKGNILERFSAQQFPDLHSELNLSSLELGDSALYFCASSVSLATFEDTQYFGPGTRLTVL.

The DNA of the CDR3 is TGTGCCAGCATCCCGTCCGGGACTAGGGAGTATTTT. Its translation is CASIPSGTREYF. The chain combines TRBV6-5 with TRBJ2-3, with 8 bases identical to TRBD2. This CDR3 spans 12 amino acids. The junction had 10 bases not matched to a gene; V was cut back by 7 bases and J by 13 bases. CDR1 and CDR2 from the germline V gene are MNHEY and SVGAGI.

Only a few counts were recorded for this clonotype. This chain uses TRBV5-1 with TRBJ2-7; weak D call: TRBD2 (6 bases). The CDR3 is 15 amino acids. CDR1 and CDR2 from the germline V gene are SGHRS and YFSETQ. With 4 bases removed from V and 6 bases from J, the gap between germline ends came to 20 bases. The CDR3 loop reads CASSLGLESVGEQYF. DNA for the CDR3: TGCGCCAGCAGCCTGGGACTGGAAAGCGTTGGCGAGCAGTACTTC.

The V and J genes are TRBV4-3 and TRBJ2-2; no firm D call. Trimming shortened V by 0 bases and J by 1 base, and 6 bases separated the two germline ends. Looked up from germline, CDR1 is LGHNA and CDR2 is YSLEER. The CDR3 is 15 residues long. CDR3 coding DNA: TGCGCCAGCAGCCAAGAAAGACTGAACACCGGGGAGCTGTTTTTT. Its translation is CASSQERLNTGELFF.

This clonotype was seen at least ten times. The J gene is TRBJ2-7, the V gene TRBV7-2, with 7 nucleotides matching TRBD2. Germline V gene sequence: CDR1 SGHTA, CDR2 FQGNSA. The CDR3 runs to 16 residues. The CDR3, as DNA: TGTGCCAGCAGCTTAGATAGTGGATTCTCTAGCGGCTCTCTCACAGTC. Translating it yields CASSLDSGFSSGSLTV.

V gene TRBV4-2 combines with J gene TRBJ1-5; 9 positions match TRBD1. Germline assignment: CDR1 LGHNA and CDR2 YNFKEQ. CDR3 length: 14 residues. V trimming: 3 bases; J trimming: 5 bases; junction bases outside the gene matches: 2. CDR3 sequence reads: CASSHDRGDQPQHF. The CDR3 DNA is TGTGCCAGCAGCCATGACAGGGGGGATCAGCCCCAGCATTTT.

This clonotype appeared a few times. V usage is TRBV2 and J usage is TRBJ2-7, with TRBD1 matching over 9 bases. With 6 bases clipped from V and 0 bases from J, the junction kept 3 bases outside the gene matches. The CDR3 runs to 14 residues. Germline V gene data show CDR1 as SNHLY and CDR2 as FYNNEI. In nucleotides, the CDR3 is TGTGCCAGCAGGGAACAGGGGGCCTCCTACGAGCAGTACGTC. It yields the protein CASREQGASYEQYV.

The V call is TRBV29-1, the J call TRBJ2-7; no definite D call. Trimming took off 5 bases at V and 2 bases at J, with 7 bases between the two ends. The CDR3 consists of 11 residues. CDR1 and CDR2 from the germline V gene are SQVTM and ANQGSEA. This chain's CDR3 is CSVLVTYEQYF. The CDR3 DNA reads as TGCAGCGTTCTGGTTACCTACGAGCAGTACTTC.

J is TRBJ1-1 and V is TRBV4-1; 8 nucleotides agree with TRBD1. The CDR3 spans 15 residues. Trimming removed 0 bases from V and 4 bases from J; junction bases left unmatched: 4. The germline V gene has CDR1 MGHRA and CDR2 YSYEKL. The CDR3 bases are TGCGCCAGCAGCCAAGATCCAGGGGGCCCCACTGAAGCTTTCTTT. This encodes CASSQDPGGPTEAFF.

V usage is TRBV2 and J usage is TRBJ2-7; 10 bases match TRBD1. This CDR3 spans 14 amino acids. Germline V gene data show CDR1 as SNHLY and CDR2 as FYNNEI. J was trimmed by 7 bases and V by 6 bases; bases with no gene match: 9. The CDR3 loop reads CASSRGQGVDEQYV. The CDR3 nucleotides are TGTGCCAGCAGCAGAGGACAGGGGGTCGATGAGCAGTACGTC.

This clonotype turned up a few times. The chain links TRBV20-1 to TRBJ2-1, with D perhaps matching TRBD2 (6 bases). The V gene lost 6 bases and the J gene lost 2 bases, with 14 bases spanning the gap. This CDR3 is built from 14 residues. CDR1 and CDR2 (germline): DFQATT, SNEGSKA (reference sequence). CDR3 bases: TGCAGTGCCGGGGGTCACCGCGCCTACAATGAGCAGTTCTTC. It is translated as CSAGGHRAYNEQFF.

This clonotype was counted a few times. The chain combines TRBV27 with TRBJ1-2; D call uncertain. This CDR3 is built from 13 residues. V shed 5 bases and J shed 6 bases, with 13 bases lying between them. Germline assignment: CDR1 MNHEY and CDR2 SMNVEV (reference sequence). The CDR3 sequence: CASSVWPIDGYTF. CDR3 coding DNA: TGTGCCAGCAGTGTCTGGCCGATTGATGGCTACACCTTC.

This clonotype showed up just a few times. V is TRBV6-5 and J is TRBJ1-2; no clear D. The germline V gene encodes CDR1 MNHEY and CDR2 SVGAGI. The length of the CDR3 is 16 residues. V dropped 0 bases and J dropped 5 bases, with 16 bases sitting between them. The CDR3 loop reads CASSYSTAFDTYGYTF. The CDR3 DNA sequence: TGTGCCAGCAGTTACTCGACTGCCTTCGACACTTATGGCTACACCTTC.

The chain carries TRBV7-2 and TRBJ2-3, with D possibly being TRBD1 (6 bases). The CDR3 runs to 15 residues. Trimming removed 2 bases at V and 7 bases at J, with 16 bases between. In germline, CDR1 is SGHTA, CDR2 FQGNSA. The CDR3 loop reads CASSLNRDTSYTQYF. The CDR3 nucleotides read TGTGCCAGCAGCTTAAACCGGGACACCTCTTATACGCAGTATTTT.

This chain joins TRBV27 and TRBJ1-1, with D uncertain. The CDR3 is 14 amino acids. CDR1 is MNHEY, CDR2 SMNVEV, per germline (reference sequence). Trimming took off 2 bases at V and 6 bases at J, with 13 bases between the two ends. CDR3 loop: CASSLAGKNAEAFF. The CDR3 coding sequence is TGTGCCAGCAGTTTAGCGGGTAAAAACGCTGAAGCTTTCTTT.

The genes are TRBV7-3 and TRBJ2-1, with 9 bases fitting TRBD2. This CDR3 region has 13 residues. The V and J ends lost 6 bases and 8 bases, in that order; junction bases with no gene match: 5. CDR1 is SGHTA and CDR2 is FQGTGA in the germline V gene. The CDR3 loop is CASRPSGVDEQFF. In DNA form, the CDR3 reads TGTGCCAGCAGGCCTAGCGGGGTCGATGAGCAGTTCTTC. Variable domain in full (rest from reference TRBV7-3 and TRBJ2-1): GAGVSQTPSNKVTEKGKYVELRCDPISGHTALYWYRQSLGQGPEFLIYFQGTGAADDSGLPNDRFFAVRPEGSVSTLKIQRTERGDSAVYLCASRPSGVDEQFFGPGTRLTVL.

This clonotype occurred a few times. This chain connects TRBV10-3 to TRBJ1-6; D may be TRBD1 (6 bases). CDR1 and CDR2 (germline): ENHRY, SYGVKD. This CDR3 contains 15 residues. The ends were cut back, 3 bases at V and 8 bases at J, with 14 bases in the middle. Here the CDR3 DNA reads TGTGCCATCAGTGACCGTCGACAGGAGGATTCACCCCTCCACTTT. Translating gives CAISDRRQEDSPLHF.

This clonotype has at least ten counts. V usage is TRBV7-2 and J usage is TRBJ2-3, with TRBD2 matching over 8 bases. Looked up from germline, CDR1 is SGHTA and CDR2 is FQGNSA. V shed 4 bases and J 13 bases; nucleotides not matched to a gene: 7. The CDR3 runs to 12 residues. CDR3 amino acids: CASSSSSGAEYF. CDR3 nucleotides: TGTGCCAGCAGCTCAAGTAGCGGGGCGGAGTATTTT. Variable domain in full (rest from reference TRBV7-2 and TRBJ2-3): GAGVSQSPSNKVTEKGKDVELRCDPISGHTALYWYRQSLGQGLEFLIYFQGNSAPDKSGLPSDRFSAERTGGSVSTLTIQRTQQEDSAVYLCASSSSSGAEYFGPGTRLTVL.

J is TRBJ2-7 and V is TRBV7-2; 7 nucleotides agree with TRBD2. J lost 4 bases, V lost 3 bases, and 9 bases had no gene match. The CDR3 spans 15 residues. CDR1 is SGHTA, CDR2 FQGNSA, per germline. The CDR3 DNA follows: TGTGCCAGCAGCTTCTTCGTGGGGGGGAAATACGAGCAGTACGTC. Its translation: CASSFFVGGKYEQYV.

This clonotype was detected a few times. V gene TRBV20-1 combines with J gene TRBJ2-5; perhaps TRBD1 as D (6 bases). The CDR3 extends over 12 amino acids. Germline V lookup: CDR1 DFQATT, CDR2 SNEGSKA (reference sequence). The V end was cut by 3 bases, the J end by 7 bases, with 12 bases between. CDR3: CSASPGQRTQYF. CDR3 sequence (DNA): TGCAGTGCTAGCCCGGGACAAAGGACCCAGTACTTC.

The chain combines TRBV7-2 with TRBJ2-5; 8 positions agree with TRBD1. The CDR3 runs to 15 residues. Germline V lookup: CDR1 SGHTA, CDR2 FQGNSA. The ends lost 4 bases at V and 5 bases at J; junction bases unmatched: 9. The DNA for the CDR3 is TGTGCCAGCAGCTCGAACAGGGGGTCGTGGGAGACCCAGTACTTC. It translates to CASSSNRGSWETQYF.